This TCR beta chain stems from a study of blood T cell repertoires in COVID-19. This table comes from immunoSEQ multiplex PCR, and its TCRdb copy is limited to in-frame clones, with some not included. The sample lists around 13,000 clones, approximately 92% seen once, with roughly 15% in the top ten. The V gene's germline CDR1 is MNHEY and CDR2 SVGAGI. Trimming shortened V by 0 bases and J by 4 bases, and 10 bases separated the two germline ends. This CDR3 has 15 amino acids. The gene calls are TRBV6-5 and TRBJ2-1; no clear D gene. The receptor was derived from a middle-aged man with active COVID-19. The specimen sequenced was peripheral blood. CDR3 sequence reads: CASSYSRNLYNEQFF. The CDR3, as DNA: TGTGCCAGCAGTTACTCGCGGAACCTATACAATGAGCAGTTCTTC.